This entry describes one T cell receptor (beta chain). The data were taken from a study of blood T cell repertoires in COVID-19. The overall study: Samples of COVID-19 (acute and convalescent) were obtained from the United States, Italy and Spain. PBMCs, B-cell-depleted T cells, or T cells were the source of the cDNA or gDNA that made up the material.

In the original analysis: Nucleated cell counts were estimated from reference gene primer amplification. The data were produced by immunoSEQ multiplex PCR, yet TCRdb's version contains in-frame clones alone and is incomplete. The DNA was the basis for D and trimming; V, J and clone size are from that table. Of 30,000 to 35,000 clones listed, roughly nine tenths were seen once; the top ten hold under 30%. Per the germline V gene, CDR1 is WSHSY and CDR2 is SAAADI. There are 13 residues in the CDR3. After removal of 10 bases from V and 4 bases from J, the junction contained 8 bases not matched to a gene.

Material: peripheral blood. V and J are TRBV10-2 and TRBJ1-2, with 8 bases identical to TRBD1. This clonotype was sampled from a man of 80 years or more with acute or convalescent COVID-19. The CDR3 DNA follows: TGCGCCACCAAACAGGGGGGTTTCTATGGCTACACCTTC. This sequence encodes CATKQGGFYGYTF.